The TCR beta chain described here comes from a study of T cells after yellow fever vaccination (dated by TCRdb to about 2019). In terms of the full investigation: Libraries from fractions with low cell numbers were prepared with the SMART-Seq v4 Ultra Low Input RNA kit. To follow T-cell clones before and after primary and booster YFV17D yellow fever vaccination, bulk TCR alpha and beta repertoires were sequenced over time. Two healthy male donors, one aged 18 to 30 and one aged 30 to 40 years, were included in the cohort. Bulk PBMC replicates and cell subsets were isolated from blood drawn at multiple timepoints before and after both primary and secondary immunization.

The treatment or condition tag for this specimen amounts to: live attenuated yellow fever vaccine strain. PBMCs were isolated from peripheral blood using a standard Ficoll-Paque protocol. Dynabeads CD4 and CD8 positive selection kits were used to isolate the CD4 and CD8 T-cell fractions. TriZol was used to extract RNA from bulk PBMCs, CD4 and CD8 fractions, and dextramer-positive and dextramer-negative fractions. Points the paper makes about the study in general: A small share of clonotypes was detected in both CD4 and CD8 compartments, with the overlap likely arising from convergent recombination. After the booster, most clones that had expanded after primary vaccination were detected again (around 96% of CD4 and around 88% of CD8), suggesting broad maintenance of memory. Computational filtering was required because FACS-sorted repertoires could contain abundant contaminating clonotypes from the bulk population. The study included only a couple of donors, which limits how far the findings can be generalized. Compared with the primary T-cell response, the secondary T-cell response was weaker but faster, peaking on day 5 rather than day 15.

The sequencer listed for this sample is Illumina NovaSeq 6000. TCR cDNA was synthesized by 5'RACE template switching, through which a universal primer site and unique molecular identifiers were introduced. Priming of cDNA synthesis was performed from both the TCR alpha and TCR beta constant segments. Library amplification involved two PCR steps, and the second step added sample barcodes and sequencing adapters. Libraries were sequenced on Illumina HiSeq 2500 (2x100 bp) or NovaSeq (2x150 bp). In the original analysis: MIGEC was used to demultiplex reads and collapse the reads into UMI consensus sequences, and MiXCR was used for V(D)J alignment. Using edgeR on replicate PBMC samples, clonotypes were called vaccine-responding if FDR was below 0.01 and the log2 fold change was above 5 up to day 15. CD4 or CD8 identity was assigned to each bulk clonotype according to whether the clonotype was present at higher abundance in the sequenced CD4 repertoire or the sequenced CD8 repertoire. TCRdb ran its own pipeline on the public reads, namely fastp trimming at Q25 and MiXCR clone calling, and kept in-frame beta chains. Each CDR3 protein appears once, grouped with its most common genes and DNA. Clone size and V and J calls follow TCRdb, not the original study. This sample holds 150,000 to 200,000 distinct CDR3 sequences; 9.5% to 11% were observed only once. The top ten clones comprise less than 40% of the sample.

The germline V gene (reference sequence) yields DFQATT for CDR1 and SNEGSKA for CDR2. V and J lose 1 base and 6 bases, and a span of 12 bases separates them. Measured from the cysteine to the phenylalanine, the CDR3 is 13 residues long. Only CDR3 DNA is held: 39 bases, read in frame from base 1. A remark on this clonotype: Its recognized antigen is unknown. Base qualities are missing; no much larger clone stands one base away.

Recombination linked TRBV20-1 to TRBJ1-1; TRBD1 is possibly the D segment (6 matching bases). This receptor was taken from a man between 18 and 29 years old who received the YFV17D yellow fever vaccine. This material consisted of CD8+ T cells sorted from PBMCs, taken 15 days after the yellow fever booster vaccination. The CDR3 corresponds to CSARVQGGAEAFF. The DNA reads TGCAGTGCTAGAGTACAGGGAGGGGCTGAAGCTTTCTTT.